This T cell receptor (beta chain) was captured by sequencing in a study of regulatory T cells in long-lasting Graves disease. For the study at large: By definition, persistent Graves' disease involved antithyroid drugs for over 5 years alongside positive TSH receptor antibodies. Overall study findings and caveats: Persistent disease preferred TRBV28, TRBJ1-2 and TRBJ2-5. Among persistent patients, a larger number of public clonotypes were shared (about 2,700) than among newly diagnosed patients (about 970).

V lost 1 base, J lost 4 bases, and 14 bases lay in between. Germline V CDR1 and CDR2: LGHDT, YNNKEL (reference sequence). CDR3 length: 16 residues. Time point indicated: persistent/refractory GD, antithyroid drugs over 5 years with positive TRAb. The TCR library was prepared using RNA isolated from PBMCs. Building the TCR beta libraries relied on iRepertoire HTBI primers, and CDR3 regions underwent Arm-PCR. TCRdb re-derived calls from the multiplex PCR reads in MiXCR, one entry per CDR3 protein. Altogether 650,000 to 700,000 distinct CDR3 sequences are present, 25% to 35% being singletons, with the ten largest covering 35% to 55%. A remark on this clonotype: Its antigen is undetermined.

The rearrangement uses TRBV3-1 and TRBJ1-3, with D possibly TRBD1 on 5 matching bases. The sample here was peripheral blood mononuclear cells (PBMCs), taken when the disease was refractory, from a patient treated with antithyroid drugs. This TCR was sampled from a female donor with Graves disease. The CDR3 sequence is CASSQGLGLRGNTIYF. CDR3 nucleotide sequence: TGTGCCAGCAGCCAAGGGCTGGGGCTCAGAGGAAACACCATATATTTT.